The entry that follows covers one T cell receptor (beta chain) sequence. TCRdb re-called the 5' RACE reads through MiXCR, storing one row per CDR3 protein. The repertoire holds over 500,000 distinct CDR3 sequences, under 25% seen once, with 0.75% to 0.95% in the top ten. This sample is drawn from a study of identical twins. The V end lost 5 bases, the J end lost 8 bases, and 13 bases lay between the germline ends. Germline V gene data show CDR1 as SGHRS and CDR2 as YFSETQ. The CDR3 is made up of 13 amino acids. These data also featured in a second study, about T cells expressing NK-cell markers.

The sample comprised CD4+ T cells sorted from blood. The sequence was obtained from a young woman in good health. This chain joins TRBV5-1 and TRBJ1-4, with D unresolved. Written as DNA, the CDR3 is TGCGCCAGCAGACCTACGGGCCACGAAAAACTGTTTTTT. Protein: CASRPTGHEKLFF. The variable domain in full, completed from reference TRBV5-1 and TRBJ1-4, reads KAGVTQTPRYLIKTRGQQVTLSCSPISGHRSVSWYQQTPGQGLQFLFEYFSETQRNKGNFPGRFSGRQFSNSRSEMNVSTLELGDSALYLCASRPTGHEKLFFGSGTQLSVL.